One and the same sample provided the 22 T cell receptor beta chains below, sequenced in a study of cytomegalovirus exposure and HLA in healthy donors. The PCR employed 60 Vbeta primers together with 13 Jbeta primers. Method: immunoSEQ multiplex PCR; TCRdb's copy keeps in-frame clones and lacks some. The repertoire includes more than 110,000 clones, around 85% of them detected once, and around 4.5% sits in the top ten. Sequencing was performed on PBMCs. The receptors here all came from a middle-aged man in good health and CMV-seropositive.

The V call is TRBV13, the J call TRBJ2-5, with 10 bases matching TRBD1. The germline V gene encodes CDR1 PRHDT and CDR2 FYEKMQ (reference sequence). Trimming removed 5 bases from V and 5 bases from J; junction bases left unmatched: 11. The CDR3 contains 16 residues. CDR3 protein: CASSPKGTGAQETQYF. CDR3 nucleotides: TGTGCCAGCAGCCCTAAGGGGACAGGGGCCCAGGAGACCCAGTACTTC.

The V call is TRBV19, the J call TRBJ1-5; 9 bases line up with TRBD1. Trimming at V came to 5 bases and at J to 11 bases, leaving 7 bases not matched to a gene. Per germline, CDR1 LNHDA and CDR2 SQIVND (reference sequence). The CDR3 has 13 residues. CDR3 sequence: CASSRDRDPTQHF. The CDR3 nucleotides read TGTGCCAGTAGTCGGGACAGGGACCCGACCCAGCATTTT.

The chain couples TRBV4-1 to TRBJ2-5; D possibly corresponds to TRBD2 (6 bases). Germline lookup yields CDR1 MGHRA and CDR2 YSYEKL. Trimming cost V 0 bases and J 7 bases, with 9 bases left between them. CDR3 length equals 13 residues. The CDR3 DNA reads as TGCGCCAGCAGCCAAGATTTGGAGGGGACCCAGTACTTC. Protein product: CASSQDLEGTQYF.

The J gene is TRBJ2-7, the V gene TRBV27; D gene ambiguous. Deletions cut 1 base from V and 3 bases from J, with 7 bases between. Germline CDR1 reads MNHEY; CDR2 reads SMNVEV (reference sequence). This CDR3 region has 13 residues. CDR3 DNA sequence: TGTGCCAGCAGTTTATTAACTGGCTACGAGCAGTACTTC. It codes for CASSLLTGYEQYF.

The V and J genes are TRBV27 and TRBJ2-7; TRBD1 might be the D (5 bases). Germline CDR1 MNHEY, CDR2 SMNVEV (reference sequence). V lost 2 bases and J lost 2, with 13 bases in between. The CDR3 extends over 15 amino acids. CDR3 coding DNA: TGTGCCAGCAGTTTAGGCAGGGTGGCAACCTACGAGCAGTACTTC. Amino acids: CASSLGRVATYEQYF.

The V call is TRBV27, the J call TRBJ2-7; a weak D match, TRBD1 (6 bases). Per the germline V gene, CDR1 is MNHEY and CDR2 is SMNVEV (reference sequence). Trimming removed 5 bases from V and 1 base from J, with 9 bases in between. This CDR3 has 13 residues. CDR3 loop: CASSLTGSYEQYF. The CDR3 coding sequence is TGTGCCAGCAGTCTTACAGGGTCCTACGAGCAGTACTTC.

In nucleotides, the CDR3 is TGCGCCAGCAGTCAATTCCGACCCCGGGGTCGCTACACCTTC. Protein: CASSQFRPRGRYTF. This rearrangement joins TRBV23-1 to TRBJ1-2; D unclear. TRBV23-1 is an ORF for which the function is uncertain. The CDR3 is 14 amino acids. Trimming took off 1 base at V and 9 bases at J, with 15 bases between the two ends.

The DNA of the CDR3 is TGCAGCGTTGAATACCCTAGCGGGAGGGCGGAGACCCAGTACTTC. Residues: CSVEYPSGRAETQYF. V gene TRBV29-1 combines with J gene TRBJ2-5, with TRBD2 matching 12 bases. The CDR3 sequence is 15 residues long. The germline CDR1 and CDR2 sequences are SQVTM and ANQGSEA. Germline trimming cut 2 bases from V and 5 bases from J; bases unmatched to any gene: 6.

J is TRBJ1-1 and V is TRBV2; 7 nucleotides match TRBD1. The germline CDR1 and CDR2 sequences are SNHLY and FYNNEI. This CDR3 contains 13 residues. V shed 8 bases, J shed 5 bases, and the junction held 8 bases outside the gene matches. Written as DNA, the CDR3 is TGTGCCAGCCTTGACAGGGTAGGGACTGAAGCTTTCTTT. It codes for CASLDRVGTEAFF.

The V and J genes are TRBV7-9 and TRBJ2-5; D uncertain. V lost 5 bases to trimming and J lost 9 bases, with 10 bases between them. This CDR3 comprises 11 residues. Germline loops: CDR1 SEHNR, CDR2 FQNEAQ (reference sequence). Here the CDR3 DNA reads TGTGCCAGCAGCGAGGATGGAGCCCAGTACTTC. This translates into CASSEDGAQYF.

The rearrangement links TRBV29-1 to TRBJ2-7; a possible D gene is TRBD1 (5 bases). CDR3 length equals 12 residues. Germline V gene lookup returns CDR1 SQVTM and CDR2 ANQGSEA. Trimming left V 4 bases short and J 2 bases short, with 9 bases between. The CDR3 sequence is CSVAPDTYEQYF. In nucleotides, the CDR3 is TGCAGCGTTGCCCCGGACACCTACGAGCAGTACTTC.

The rearrangement links TRBV7-8 to TRBJ2-1; tentatively, D is TRBD2 (5 bases). V was shortened by 3 bases and J by 7 bases, with 19 bases between the two germline ends. From germline, CDR1 is SGHVS and CDR2 FQNEAQ. CDR3 length: 16 amino acids. The CDR3 region has the DNA TGTGCCAGCAGCTTCTCGAGCGGTTTACGAGAGAATGAGCAGTTCTTC. Translated: CASSFSSGLRENEQFF.

This clone was seen only once. This chain connects TRBV7-9 to TRBJ1-2; D is ambiguous. Germline lookup yields CDR1 SEHNR and CDR2 FQNEAQ (reference sequence). V was trimmed by 5 bases and J by 4 bases, leaving 14 bases between them. The CDR3 totals 14 residues. CDR3 protein: CASSPQAGLYGYTF. The DNA for the CDR3 is TGTGCCAGCAGCCCGCAGGCCGGACTCTATGGCTACACCTTC.

This sequence joins TRBV5-8 and TRBJ1-1; D possibly corresponds to TRBD1 (6 bases). The germline V gene has CDR1 SGHTS and CDR2 YDEGEE. Between the trimmed V and J ends, which lost 0 bases and 5 bases, there was a span of 11 bases. The CDR3 has 14 amino acids. For the CDR3, the DNA is TGTGCCAGCAGCTTGGACAGGGTGGGAACTGAAGCTTTCTTT. Translated: CASSLDRVGTEAFF. Filled out from reference TRBV5-8 and TRBJ1-1, the complete variable domain reads EAGVTQSPTHLIKTRGQQATLRCSPISGHTSVYWYQQALGLGLQFLLWYDEGEERNRGNFPPRFSGRQFPNYSSELNVNALELEDSALYLCASSLDRVGTEAFFGQGTRLTVV.

For the CDR3, the DNA is TGCGCCAGCAGCCACAGAACAGGGAGCGCTGAAGCTTTCTTT. Amino acid sequence: CASSHRTGSAEAFF. V is TRBV4-1 and J is TRBJ1-1; D is possibly TRBD1 (6 bases). The V end was cut by 3 bases, the J end by 6 bases, with 14 bases between. The germline gives CDR1 MGHRA, CDR2 YSYEKL. The CDR3 is made up of 14 amino acids.

This sequence joins TRBV5-1 and TRBJ2-2; unclear D gene. Trimming removed 4 bases from V and 0 bases from J, with 7 bases in between. This CDR3 has 14 amino acids. Germline lookup yields CDR1 SGHRS and CDR2 YFSETQ. The CDR3 DNA sequence: TGCGCCAGCAGCCCGCTAACGAACACCGGGGAGCTGTTTTTT. The encoded protein is CASSPLTNTGELFF.

The V gene is TRBV9, the J gene TRBJ1-1; D is uncertain. The CDR3 extends over 14 amino acids. Trimming removed 3 bases at V and 4 bases at J, with 13 bases between. Germline values: CDR1 SGDLS, CDR2 YYNGEE. For the CDR3, the DNA is TGTGCCAGCAGCGACGGGAAATCAAGCACTGAAGCTTTCTTT. Translated: CASSDGKSSTEAFF.

The genes are TRBV25-1 and TRBJ2-7, with a possible D match to TRBD2 (6 bases). Germline assignment: CDR1 MGHDK and CDR2 SYGVNS. V was clipped by 1 base and J by 5 bases, with 12 bases between them. The CDR3 runs to 14 residues. The CDR3: CASSESYRRDEQYF. The DNA for the CDR3 is TGTGCCAGCAGTGAATCGTACAGGAGGGACGAGCAGTACTTC.

This chain connects TRBV6-5 to TRBJ2-1; D possibly corresponds to TRBD2 (5 bases). CDR3 length equals 15 residues. The germline V gene has CDR1 MNHEY and CDR2 SVGAGI. Trimming removed 10 bases at V and 0 bases at J, with 16 bases between. The CDR3 loop is CATALDGDSYNEQFF. The CDR3 DNA reads TGTGCCACTGCGCTGGACGGGGACTCCTACAATGAGCAGTTCTTC.

This clone was counted between two and nine times. CDR3 sequence: CASSLYSGQSYEQYF. The CDR3, as DNA: TGTGCCAGCAGTTTATATAGCGGACAATCCTACGAGCAGTACTTC. This chain connects TRBV27 to TRBJ2-7; perhaps TRBD2 as D (6 bases). Trimming removed 1 base at V and 1 base at J, with 11 bases between. CDR1 is MNHEY, CDR2 SMNVEV, per germline (reference sequence). CDR3 length equals 15 residues.

The gene calls are TRBV29-1 and TRBJ1-2; D not resolved. Trimming removed 8 bases from V and 0 bases from J, with 7 bases in between. CDR1 is SQVTM and CDR2 is ANQGSEA in the germline V gene. This CDR3 region has 11 residues. This chain's CDR3 is CSINTNYGYTF. In DNA form, the CDR3 reads TGCAGCATAAATACTAACTATGGCTACACCTTC.

This clone has more than one count but fewer than ten. J is TRBJ1-2 and V is TRBV18, with no clear D. Per germline, CDR1 KGHSH and CDR2 LQKENI. V lost 6 bases, J lost 3 bases, and 8 bases lay in between. The CDR3 is 12 amino acids. This CDR3 is CASSVEDYGYTF. In DNA form, the CDR3 reads TGTGCCAGCTCGGTGGAGGACTATGGCTACACCTTC.